The 13 T cell receptor beta chains listed next were all sequenced from one sample in a study of vaccination effects on CD4 cells after COVID-19. The authors isolated CD4+ T cells after about 10 days of culture. BNT162b2 vaccine or mRNA-1273 vaccine was given to participants in two doses. The table came from immunoSEQ multiplex PCR; TCRdb's copy has only in-frame clones and leaves some out. Of tens of thousands of clones listed, 65% to 80% are singletons. These receptors have no identified antigens. Sample: CD4+ T cells from PBMCs cultured without peptide, taken after COVID-19 vaccination. Source of these receptors: a human donor who received a COVID-19 vaccine.

The chain employs TRBV28 and TRBJ2-4; the D call may be TRBD1 or TRBD2 (5 bases each). CDR1 is MDHEN and CDR2 is SYDVKM in the germline V gene. The ends were cut back, 8 bases at V and 0 bases at J, with 11 bases in the middle. This CDR3 region has 14 residues. CDR3 protein: CASCPGTAKNIQYF. CDR3 nucleotides: TGTGCCAGCTGTCCTGGGACAGCCAAAAACATTCAGTACTTC.

This chain links TRBV28 with TRBJ1-1, with a possible D match to TRBD1 (5 bases). Germline V lookup: CDR1 MDHEN, CDR2 SYDVKM. The CDR3 has 15 residues. Trimming shortened V by 3 bases and J by 5 bases, and 16 bases separated the two germline ends. CDR3 nucleotides: TGTGCCAGCAGTTTCCATATGGGGGTGCGGACTGAAGCTTTCTTT. It is translated as CASSFHMGVRTEAFF.

The gene calls are TRBV7-2 and TRBJ2-1; 10 bases are shared with TRBD2. The ends lost 4 bases at V and 3 bases at J; junction bases unmatched: 12. This CDR3 spans 18 amino acids. CDR1 and CDR2 (germline): SGHTA, FQGNSA. CDR3 region: CASSSRTSGRAHYNEQFF. The CDR3 DNA is TGTGCCAGCAGCTCACGGACTAGCGGTAGGGCGCACTACAATGAGCAGTTCTTC.

This clone was picked up one time. This rearrangement joins TRBV19 to TRBJ1-5, with TRBD1 identical over 7 bases. The length of the CDR3 is 17 residues. CDR1 is LNHDA, CDR2 SQIVND, per germline (reference sequence). The J segment lost 2 bases and the V segment lost 7 bases, leaving 14 bases of the junction unmatched. The CDR3 is CASIQGGREVGNQPQHF. CDR3 in DNA: TGTGCCAGTATTCAGGGGGGGAGGGAGGTCGGCAATCAGCCCCAGCATTTT.

The gene calls are TRBV19 and TRBJ1-5, with D hard to call. The CDR3 loop spans 14 amino acids. CDR1 is LNHDA and CDR2 is SQIVND in the germline V gene (reference sequence). Between the trimmed V and J ends, which lost 7 bases and 0 bases, there was a span of 10 bases. The CDR3 is CASKVMTSNQPQHF. In nucleotides, the CDR3 is TGTGCCAGTAAAGTCATGACTAGCAATCAGCCCCAGCATTTT. Full variable domain (rest looked up from reference TRBV19 and TRBJ1-5): DGGITQSPKYLFRKEGQNVTLSCEQNLNHDAMYWYRQDPGQGLRLIYYSQIVNDFQKGDIAEGYSVSREKKESFPLTVTSAQKNPTAFYLCASKVMTSNQPQHFGDGTRLSIL.

The chain links TRBV2 to TRBJ2-1; 10 bases agree with TRBD2. The CDR3 is 14 amino acids. After removal of 4 bases from V and 4 bases from J, the junction contained 1 base not matched to a gene. CDR1 and CDR2 from the germline V gene are SNHLY and FYNNEI. The CDR3 bases are TGTGCCAGCAGTGTTAGCGGGGGGTACAATGAGCAGTTCTTC. It codes for CASSVSGGYNEQFF.

V usage is TRBV4-1 and J usage is TRBJ2-1; TRBD1 matches 8 bases. The CDR3 runs to 13 residues. V dropped 4 bases and J dropped 12; count of bases not matched to a gene: 8. Germline values: CDR1 MGHRA, CDR2 YSYEKL. CDR3 in amino acids: CASSRDRPEGQFF. CDR3 DNA: TGCGCCAGCAGCCGGGACAGGCCGGAGGGGCAGTTCTTC.

CDR3 sequence (DNA): TGTGCCACCAGCAAGGGGGCCTCTGGAAACACCATATATTTT. Its protein product is CATSKGASGNTIYF. The gene calls are TRBV15 and TRBJ1-3, with 7 positions matching TRBD1. CDR1 and CDR2 (germline): LNHNV, YYDKDF (reference sequence). J gave up 0 bases and V 4 bases, and 0 bases lay outside the gene matches. The CDR3 totals 14 residues.

The CDR3 here is CASSTRQGRSYNEQFF. The DNA for the CDR3 is TGTGCCAGCAGTACAAGACAGGGACGTTCCTACAATGAGCAGTTCTTC. The gene calls are TRBV6-2 or TRBV6-3 and TRBJ2-1; 7 bases are a match to TRBD1. Germline trimming cut 5 bases from V and 1 base from J; bases unmatched to any gene: 8. Germline lookup yields CDR1 MNHEY and CDR2 SVGEGT. The CDR3 runs 16 residues.

Only one count was recorded for this clone. The chain combines TRBV9 with TRBJ1-3; no definite D call. This CDR3 has 16 residues. V was trimmed by 0 bases and J by 0 bases, leaving 10 bases between them. In germline, CDR1 is SGDLS, CDR2 YYNGEE. The CDR3 sequence is CASSVAAGNSGNTIYF. In DNA form, the CDR3 reads TGTGCCAGCAGCGTAGCGGCGGGCAACTCTGGAAACACCATATATTTT.

This clone was seen only a few times. The V and J genes are TRBV19 and TRBJ2-2; 9 positions agree with TRBD1. Trimming removed 5 bases from V and 0 bases from J; junction bases left unmatched: 4. Germline V gives CDR1 LNHDA, CDR2 SQIVND (reference sequence). CDR3 size: 16 residues. The CDR3 protein is CASSPGQGANTGELFF. In DNA form, the CDR3 reads TGTGCCAGTAGTCCGGGACAGGGTGCGAACACCGGGGAGCTGTTTTTT.

The chain is built from TRBV29-1 and TRBJ2-7, with D possibly TRBD2 on 5 matching bases. The CDR3 contains 14 residues. Germline lookup yields CDR1 SQVTM and CDR2 ANQGSEA. The V end lost 3 bases, the J end lost 2 bases, and 14 bases lay between the germline ends. For the CDR3, the DNA is TGCAGCGTTGACGTTGGAGGTCCTGCCTACGAGCAGTACGTC. Residues: CSVDVGGPAYEQYV.

The CDR3 region is CAWSDGSGANTDTQYF. CDR3 DNA sequence: TGTGCCTGGAGCGACGGGTCAGGGGCAAACACAGATACGCAGTATTTT. J is TRBJ2-3 and V is TRBV30, with D tentatively TRBD1 (6 bases). The CDR3 loop spans 16 amino acids. Trimming stripped 3 bases from V and 2 bases from J, with 18 bases between. CDR1 is GTSNPN, CDR2 SVGIG, per germline (reference sequence).